The entry below describes one TCR beta chain. The antigen remains undetermined. A sample-barcoded 5' primer and a J-beta primer mix were used in a second PCR of roughly 7 to 11 cycles. TCRdb re-derived calls from the 5' RACE reads in MiXCR, one entry per CDR3 protein. This sample carries about 1 million distinct CDR3 sequences, under 45% of them seen once, and the ten largest clones take around 18%. This entry comes from a study of blood T cells in healthy people across ages. Background on the study: Capture via template switching afforded approximately one barcoded beta molecule per two T cells.

Peripheral blood, approximately 10 milliliters per donor, was collected. Study-level results: Higher diversity and more naive CD4+ cells were features of long-lived donors, compared to aged donors. Considered underestimates were the diversity estimates obtained from one million T cells.

Sequenced material: blood. The receptor comes from a woman aged 55-69 years in good health.

The CDR3: CASSLGQTSGGYNEQFF. CDR3 nucleotide sequence: TGTGCCAGCAGCTTAGGCCAGACTAGCGGGGGATACAATGAGCAGTTCTTC. The chain combines TRBV7-6 with TRBJ2-1; 12 bases fit TRBD2. Unmatched junction bases numbered 5, after V lost 1 base and J lost 4 bases. The CDR3 loop spans 17 amino acids. From germline, CDR1 is SGHVS and CDR2 FNYEAQ.